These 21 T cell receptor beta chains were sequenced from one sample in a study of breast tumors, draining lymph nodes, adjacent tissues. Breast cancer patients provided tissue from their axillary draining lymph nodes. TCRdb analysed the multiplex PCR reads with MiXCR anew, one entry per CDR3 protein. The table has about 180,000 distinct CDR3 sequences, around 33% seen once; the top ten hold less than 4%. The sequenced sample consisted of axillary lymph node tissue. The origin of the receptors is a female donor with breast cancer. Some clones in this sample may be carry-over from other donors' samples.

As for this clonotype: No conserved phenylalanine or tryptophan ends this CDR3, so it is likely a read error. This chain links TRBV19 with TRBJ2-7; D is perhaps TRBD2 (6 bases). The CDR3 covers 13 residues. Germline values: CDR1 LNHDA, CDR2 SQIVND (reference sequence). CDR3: CASSIADGYEQYL. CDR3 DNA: TGCGCCAGTAGTATAGCGGACGGCTACGAGCAGTACCTC.

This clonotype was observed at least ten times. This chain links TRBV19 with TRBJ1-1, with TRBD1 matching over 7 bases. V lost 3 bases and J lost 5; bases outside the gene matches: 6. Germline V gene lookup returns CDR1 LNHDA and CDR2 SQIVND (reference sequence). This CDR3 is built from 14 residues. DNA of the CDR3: TGTGCCAGTAGTATCAGACAGGGAGGGACTGAAGCTTTCTTT. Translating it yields CASSIRQGGTEAFF.

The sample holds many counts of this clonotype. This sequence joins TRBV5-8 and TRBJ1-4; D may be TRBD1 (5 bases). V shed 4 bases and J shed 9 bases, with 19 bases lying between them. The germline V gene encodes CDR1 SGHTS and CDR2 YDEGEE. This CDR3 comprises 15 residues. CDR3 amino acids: CASSRDGHTDQKLFF. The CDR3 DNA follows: TGTGCCAGCAGCAGGGACGGCCATACGGACCAAAAACTGTTTTTT.

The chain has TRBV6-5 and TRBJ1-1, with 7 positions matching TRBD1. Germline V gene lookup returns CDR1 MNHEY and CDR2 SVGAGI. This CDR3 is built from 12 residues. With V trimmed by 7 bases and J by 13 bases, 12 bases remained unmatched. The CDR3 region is CASTNSGTEVFF. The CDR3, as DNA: TGTGCCAGCACCAATTCAGGGACAGAGGTTTTCTTT.

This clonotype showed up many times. The CDR3 protein is CASSPFHLGGSSNYGYTF. In DNA, the CDR3 is TGTGCCAGCAGCCCCTTTCACCTTGGAGGGTCATCTAACTATGGCTACACCTTC. The V and J genes are TRBV6-4 and TRBJ1-2; no clear D. The germline V and J ends were trimmed by 6 bases and 0 bases, with 23 bases remaining between them. The CDR3 covers 18 residues. Germline V gene data show CDR1 as MRHNA and CDR2 as SNTAGT.

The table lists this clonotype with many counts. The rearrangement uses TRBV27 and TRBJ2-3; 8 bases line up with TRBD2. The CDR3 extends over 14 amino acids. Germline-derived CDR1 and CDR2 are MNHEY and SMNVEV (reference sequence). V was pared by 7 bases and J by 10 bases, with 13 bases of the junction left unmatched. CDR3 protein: CASTPGGGHDSQYF. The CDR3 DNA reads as TGTGCCAGCACCCCCGGCGGGGGGCACGATTCGCAGTATTTT.

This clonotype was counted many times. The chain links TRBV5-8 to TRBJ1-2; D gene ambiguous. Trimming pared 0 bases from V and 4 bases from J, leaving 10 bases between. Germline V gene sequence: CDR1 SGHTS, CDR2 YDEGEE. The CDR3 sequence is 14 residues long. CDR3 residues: CASSLGLSSYGYTF. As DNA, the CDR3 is TGTGCCAGCAGCTTGGGCCTCAGCAGCTATGGCTACACCTTC.

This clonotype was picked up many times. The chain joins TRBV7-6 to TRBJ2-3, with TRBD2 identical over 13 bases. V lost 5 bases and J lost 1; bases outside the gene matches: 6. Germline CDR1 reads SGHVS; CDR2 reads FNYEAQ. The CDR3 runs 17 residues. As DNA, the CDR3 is TGTGCCAGCAGCCTACGGGGACTAGCGGGACGCACAGATACGCAGTATTTT. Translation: CASSLRGLAGRTDTQYF.

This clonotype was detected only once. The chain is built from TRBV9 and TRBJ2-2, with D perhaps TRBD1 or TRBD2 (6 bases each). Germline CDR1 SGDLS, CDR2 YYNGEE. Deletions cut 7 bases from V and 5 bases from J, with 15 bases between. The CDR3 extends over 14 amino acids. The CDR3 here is CASRQGGSTGELFF. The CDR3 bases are TGTGCCAGCCGACAAGGGGGGAGTACCGGGGAGCTGTTTTTT.

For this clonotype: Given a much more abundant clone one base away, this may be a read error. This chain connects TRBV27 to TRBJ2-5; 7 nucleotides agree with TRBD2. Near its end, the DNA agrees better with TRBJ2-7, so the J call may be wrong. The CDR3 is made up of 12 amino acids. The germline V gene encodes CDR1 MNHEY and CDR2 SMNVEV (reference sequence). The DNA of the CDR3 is TGTGCCAGCAGCCCTTGGGGGGGCGAGCAGTACTTC. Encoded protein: CASSPWGGEQYF.

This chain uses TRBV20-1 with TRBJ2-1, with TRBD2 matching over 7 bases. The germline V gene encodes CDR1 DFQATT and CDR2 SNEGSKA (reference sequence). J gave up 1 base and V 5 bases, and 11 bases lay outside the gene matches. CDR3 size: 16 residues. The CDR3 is CSAWGGRAGSYNEQFF. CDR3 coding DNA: TGCAGTGCTTGGGGGGGGAGGGCGGGTTCCTACAATGAGCAGTTCTTC.

The CDR3 region has the DNA TGCAGCGTTGCCCCCCCGTTCAATGAGCAGTTCTTC. Protein: CSVAPPFNEQFF. The chain recombines TRBV29-1 with TRBJ2-1; D not resolved. The germline V gene has CDR1 SQVTM and CDR2 ANQGSEA. V was cut by 4 bases and J by 6 bases, with 10 bases left in between. The CDR3 totals 12 residues.

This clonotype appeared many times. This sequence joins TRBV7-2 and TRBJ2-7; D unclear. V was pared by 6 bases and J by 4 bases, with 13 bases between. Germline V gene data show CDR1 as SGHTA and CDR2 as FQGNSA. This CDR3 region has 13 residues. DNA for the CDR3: TGTGCCAGCAGGAGGCCACCCGGGTACGAGCAGTACTTC. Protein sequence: CASRRPPGYEQYF.

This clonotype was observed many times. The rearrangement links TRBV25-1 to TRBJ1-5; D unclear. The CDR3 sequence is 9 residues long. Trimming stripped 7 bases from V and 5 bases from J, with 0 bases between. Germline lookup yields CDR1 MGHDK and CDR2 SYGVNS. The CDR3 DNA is TGTGCCAGCAATCAGCCCCAGCATTTT. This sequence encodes CASNQPQHF.

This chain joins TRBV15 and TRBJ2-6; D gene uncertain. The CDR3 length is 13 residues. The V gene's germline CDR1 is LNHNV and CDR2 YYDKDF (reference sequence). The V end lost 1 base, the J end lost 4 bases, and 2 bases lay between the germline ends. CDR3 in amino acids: CATSRGGANVLTF. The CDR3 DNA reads TGTGCCACCAGCAGAGGAGGGGCCAACGTCCTGACTTTC. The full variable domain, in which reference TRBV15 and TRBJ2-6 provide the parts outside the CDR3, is DAMVIQNPRYQVTQFGKPVTLSCSQTLNHNVMYWYQQKSSQAPKLLFHYYDKDFNNEADTPDNFQSRRPNTSFCFLDIRSPGLGDTAMYLCATSRGGANVLTFGAGSRLTVL.

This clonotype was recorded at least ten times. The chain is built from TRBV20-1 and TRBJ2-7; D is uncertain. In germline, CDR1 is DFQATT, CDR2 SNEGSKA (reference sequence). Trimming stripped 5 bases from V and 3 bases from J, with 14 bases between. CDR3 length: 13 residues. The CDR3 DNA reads TGCAGTGCTGAACGGGCTCGTTTCTACGAGCAGTACTTC. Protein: CSAERARFYEQYF.

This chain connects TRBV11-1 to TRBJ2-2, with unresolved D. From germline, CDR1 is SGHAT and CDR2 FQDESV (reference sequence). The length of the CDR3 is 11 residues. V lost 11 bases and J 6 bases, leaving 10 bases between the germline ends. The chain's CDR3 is CARRPAGELFF. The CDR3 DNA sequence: TGTGCCCGACGACCAGCCGGGGAGCTGTTTTTT.

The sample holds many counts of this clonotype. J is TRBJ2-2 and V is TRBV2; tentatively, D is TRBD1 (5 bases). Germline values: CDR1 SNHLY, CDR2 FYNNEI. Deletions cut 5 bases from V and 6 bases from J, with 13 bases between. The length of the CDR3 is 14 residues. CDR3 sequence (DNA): TGTGCCAGCAGTAACCAGGGCTCGCCCGGGGAGCTGTTTTTT. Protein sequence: CASSNQGSPGELFF.

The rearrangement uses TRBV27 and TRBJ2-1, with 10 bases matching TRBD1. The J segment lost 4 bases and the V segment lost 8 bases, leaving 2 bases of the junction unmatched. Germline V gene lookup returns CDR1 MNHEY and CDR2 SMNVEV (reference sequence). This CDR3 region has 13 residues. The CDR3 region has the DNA TGTGCCAGCCGGGACAGGGGTTACAATGAGCAGTTCTTC. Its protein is CASRDRGYNEQFF.

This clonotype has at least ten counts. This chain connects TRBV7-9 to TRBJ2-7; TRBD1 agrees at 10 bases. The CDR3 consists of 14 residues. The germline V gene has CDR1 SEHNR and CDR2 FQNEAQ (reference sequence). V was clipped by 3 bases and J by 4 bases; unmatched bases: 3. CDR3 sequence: CASSFRDRGYEQYF. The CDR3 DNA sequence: TGTGCCAGCAGCTTCCGGGACAGGGGATACGAGCAGTACTTC.

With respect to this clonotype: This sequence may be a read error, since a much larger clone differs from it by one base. The CDR3 DNA reads as TGTGCCATCCGACTCGGGGGTACCTCCTACGGGCAGTACTTC. Encoded protein: CAIRLGGTSYGQYF. The chain joins TRBV28 to TRBJ2-7, with D possibly TRBD2 on 6 matching bases. The CDR3 contains 14 residues. CDR1 is MDHEN, CDR2 SYDVKM, per germline.